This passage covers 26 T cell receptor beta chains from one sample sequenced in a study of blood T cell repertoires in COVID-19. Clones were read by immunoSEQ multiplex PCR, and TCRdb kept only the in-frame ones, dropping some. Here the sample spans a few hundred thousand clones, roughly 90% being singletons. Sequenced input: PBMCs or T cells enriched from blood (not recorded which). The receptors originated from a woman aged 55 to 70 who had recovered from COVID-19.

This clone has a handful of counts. The CDR3 here is CASSLFLGGWRGQSTDTQYF. CDR3 nucleotide sequence: TGTGCCAGCAGTTTATTCCTGGGAGGTTGGAGGGGACAGAGCACAGATACGCAGTATTTT. The chain couples TRBV28 to TRBJ2-3, with D maybe TRBD1 (7 bases). This CDR3 has 20 residues. The germline CDR1 and CDR2 sequences are MDHEN and SYDVKM. V gave up 1 base and J gave up 0 bases, with 23 bases separating them. Combining the CDR3 with reference TRBV28 and TRBJ2-3 gives the whole variable domain DVKVTQSSRYLVKRTGEKVFLECVQDMDHENMFWYRQDPGLGLRLIYFSYDVKMKEKGDIPEGYSVSREKKERFSLILESASTNQTSMYLCASSLFLGGWRGQSTDTQYFGPGTRLTVL.

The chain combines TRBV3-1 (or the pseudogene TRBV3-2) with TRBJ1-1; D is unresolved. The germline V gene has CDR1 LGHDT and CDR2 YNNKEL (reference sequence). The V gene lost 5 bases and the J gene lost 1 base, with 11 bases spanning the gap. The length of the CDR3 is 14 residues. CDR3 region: CASSFAGGNTEAFF. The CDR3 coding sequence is TGTGCCAGCAGCTTCGCGGGTGGGAACACTGAAGCTTTCTTT.

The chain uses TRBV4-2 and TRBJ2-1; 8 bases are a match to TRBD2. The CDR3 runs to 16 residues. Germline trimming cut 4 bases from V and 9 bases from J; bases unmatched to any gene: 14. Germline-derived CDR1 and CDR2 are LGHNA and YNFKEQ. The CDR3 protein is CASSRMRGAQEGEQFF. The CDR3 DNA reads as TGTGCCAGCAGCCGCATGCGGGGGGCCCAGGAGGGTGAGCAGTTCTTC.

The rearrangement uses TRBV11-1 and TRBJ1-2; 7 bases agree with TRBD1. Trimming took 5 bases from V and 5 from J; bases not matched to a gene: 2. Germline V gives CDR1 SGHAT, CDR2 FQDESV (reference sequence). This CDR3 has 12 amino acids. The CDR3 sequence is CASSTTGYGYTF. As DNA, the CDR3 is TGTGCCAGCAGCACGACAGGGTATGGCTACACCTTC.

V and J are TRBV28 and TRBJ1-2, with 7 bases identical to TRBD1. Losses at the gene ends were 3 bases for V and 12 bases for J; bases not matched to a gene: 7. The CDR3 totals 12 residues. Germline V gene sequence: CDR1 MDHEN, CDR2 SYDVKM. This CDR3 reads CASSLAGGHNTF. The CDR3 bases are TGTGCCAGCAGTTTGGCAGGGGGTCATAACACCTTC.

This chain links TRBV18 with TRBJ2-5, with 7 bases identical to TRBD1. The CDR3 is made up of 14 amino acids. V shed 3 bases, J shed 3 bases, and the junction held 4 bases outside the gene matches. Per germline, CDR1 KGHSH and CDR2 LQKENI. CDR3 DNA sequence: TGTGCCAGCTCACCGGGACAGAAGAAAGAGACCCAGTACTTC. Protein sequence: CASSPGQKKETQYF.

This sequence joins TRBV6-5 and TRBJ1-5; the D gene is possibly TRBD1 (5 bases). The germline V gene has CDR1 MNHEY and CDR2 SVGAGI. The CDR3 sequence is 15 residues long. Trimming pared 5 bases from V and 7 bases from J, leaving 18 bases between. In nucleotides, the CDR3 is TGTGCCAGCAGTAAGATTACAGGCAGAAGGCAGCCCCAGCATTTT. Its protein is CASSKITGRRQPQHF.

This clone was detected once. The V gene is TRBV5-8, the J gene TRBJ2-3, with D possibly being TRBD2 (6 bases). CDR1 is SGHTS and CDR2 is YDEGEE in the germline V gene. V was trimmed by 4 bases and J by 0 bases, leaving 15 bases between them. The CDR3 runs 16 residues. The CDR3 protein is CASSLNPSDSTDTQYF. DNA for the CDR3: TGTGCCAGCAGCCTGAACCCTAGCGATAGCACAGATACGCAGTATTTT.

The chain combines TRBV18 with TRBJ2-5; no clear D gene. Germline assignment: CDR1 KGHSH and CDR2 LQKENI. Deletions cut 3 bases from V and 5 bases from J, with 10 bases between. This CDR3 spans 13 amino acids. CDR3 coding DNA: TGTGCCAGCTCACCTGGAGTCGGGGAGACCCAGTACTTC. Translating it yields CASSPGVGETQYF.

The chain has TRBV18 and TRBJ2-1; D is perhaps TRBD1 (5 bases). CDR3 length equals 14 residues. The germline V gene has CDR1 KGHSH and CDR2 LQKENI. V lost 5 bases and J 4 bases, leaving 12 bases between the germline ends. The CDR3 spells CASSGAIFYNEQFF. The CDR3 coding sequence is TGTGCCAGCTCAGGGGCTATCTTTTACAATGAGCAGTTCTTC.

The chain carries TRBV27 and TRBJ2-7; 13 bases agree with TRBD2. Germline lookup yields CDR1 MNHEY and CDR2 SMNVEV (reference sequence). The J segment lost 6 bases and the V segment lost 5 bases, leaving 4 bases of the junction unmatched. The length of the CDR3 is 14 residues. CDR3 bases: TGTGCCAGCAGTCGAGGACTAGCGGGAGTCGAGCAGTACTTC. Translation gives CASSRGLAGVEQYF.

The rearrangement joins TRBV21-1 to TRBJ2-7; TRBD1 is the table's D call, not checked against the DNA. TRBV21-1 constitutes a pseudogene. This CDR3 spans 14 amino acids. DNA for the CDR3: TGTGCCAGCAGCAAAGGGGCAGCCTCCTACGAGCAGTACTTC. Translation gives CASSKGAASYEQYF.

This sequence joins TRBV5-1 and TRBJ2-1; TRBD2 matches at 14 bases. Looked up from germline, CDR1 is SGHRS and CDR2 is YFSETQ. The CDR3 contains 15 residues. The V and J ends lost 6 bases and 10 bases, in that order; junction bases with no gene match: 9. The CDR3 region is CASTPGLAGESEQFF. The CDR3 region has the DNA TGCGCCAGCACCCCGGGACTAGCGGGAGAAAGCGAGCAGTTCTTC. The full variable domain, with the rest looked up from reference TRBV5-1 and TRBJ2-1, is KAGVTQTPRYLIKTRGQQVTLSCSPISGHRSVSWYQQTPGQGLQFLFEYFSETQRNKGNFPGRFSGRQFSNSRSEMNVSTLELGDSALYLCASTPGLAGESEQFFGPGTRLTVL.

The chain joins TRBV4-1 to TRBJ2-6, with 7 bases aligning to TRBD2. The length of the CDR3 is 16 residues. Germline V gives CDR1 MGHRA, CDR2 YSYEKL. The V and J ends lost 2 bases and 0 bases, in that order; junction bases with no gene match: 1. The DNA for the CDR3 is TGCGCCAGCAGCCAATTAGCGGGCTCTGGGGCCAACGTCCTGACTTTC. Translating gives CASSQLAGSGANVLTF.

CDR3 sequence: CASRTDSANQPQHF. The CDR3 nucleotides are TGTGCCAGCAGGACGGACAGCGCTAATCAGCCCCAGCATTTT. V is TRBV2 and J is TRBJ1-5; TRBD1 is a possible D gene (6 bases). The germline CDR1 and CDR2 sequences are SNHLY and FYNNEI. V gave up 6 bases and J gave up 4 bases, with 13 bases separating them. The length of the CDR3 is 14 residues. Together with reference TRBV2 and TRBJ1-5, the CDR3 gives the full variable domain: EPEVTQTPSHQVTQMGQEVILRCVPISNHLYFYWYRQILGQKVEFLVSFYNNEISEKSEIFDDQFSVERPDGSNFTLKIRSTKLEDSAMYFCASRTDSANQPQHFGDGTRLSIL.

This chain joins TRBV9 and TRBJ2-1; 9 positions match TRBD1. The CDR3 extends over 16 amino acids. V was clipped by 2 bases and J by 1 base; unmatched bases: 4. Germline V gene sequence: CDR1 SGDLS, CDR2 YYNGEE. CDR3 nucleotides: TGTGCCAGCAGCGTTAACAGGGGGCTTTCCTACAATGAGCAGTTCTTC. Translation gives CASSVNRGLSYNEQFF. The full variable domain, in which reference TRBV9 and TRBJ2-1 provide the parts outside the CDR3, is DSGVTQTPKHLITATGQRVTLRCSPRSGDLSVYWYQQSLDQGLQFLIQYYNGEERAKGNILERFSAQQFPDLHSELNLSSLELGDSALYFCASSVNRGLSYNEQFFGPGTRLTVL.

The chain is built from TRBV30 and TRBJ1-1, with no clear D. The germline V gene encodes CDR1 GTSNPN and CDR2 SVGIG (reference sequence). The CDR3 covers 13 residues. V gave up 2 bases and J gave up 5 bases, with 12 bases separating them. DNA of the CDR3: TGTGCCTGGAGTCCCTACCTAGAAACTGAAGCTTTCTTT. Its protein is CAWSPYLETEAFF. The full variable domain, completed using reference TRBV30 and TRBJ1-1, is SQTIHQWPATLVQPVGSPLSLECTVEGTSNPNLYWYRQAAGRGLQLLFYSVGIGQISSEVPQNLSASRPQDRQFILSSKKLLLSDSGFYLCAWSPYLETEAFFGQGTRLTVV.

CDR3 DNA: TGTGCCAGCAGTTTCTTGGACAGGGGCTACGAGCAGTACTTC. It yields the protein CASSFLDRGYEQYF. This chain links TRBV27 with TRBJ2-7, with 9 bases lining up with TRBD1. The germline V gene encodes CDR1 MNHEY and CDR2 SMNVEV (reference sequence). Trimming took 3 bases from V and 3 from J; bases not matched to a gene: 3. The CDR3 is made up of 14 amino acids.

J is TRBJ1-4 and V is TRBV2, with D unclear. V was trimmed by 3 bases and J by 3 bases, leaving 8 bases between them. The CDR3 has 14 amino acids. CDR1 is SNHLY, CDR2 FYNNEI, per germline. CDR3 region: CASSDNLPNEKLFF. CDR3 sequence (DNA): TGTGCCAGCAGTGATAATCTTCCTAATGAAAAACTGTTTTTT.

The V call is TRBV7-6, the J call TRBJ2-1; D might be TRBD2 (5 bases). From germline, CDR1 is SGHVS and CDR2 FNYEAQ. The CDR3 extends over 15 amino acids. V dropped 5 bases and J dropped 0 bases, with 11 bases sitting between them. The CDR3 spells CASSGGFSSYNEQFF. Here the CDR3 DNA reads TGTGCCAGCAGCGGAGGTTTTAGCTCCTACAATGAGCAGTTCTTC.

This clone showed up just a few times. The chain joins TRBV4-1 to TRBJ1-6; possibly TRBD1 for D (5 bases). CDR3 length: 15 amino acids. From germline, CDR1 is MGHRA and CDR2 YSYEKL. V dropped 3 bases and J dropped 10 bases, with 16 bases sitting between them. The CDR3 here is CASSQTRDSGSPLHF. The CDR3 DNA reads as TGCGCCAGCAGCCAGACTCGGGACTCTGGATCACCCCTCCACTTT.

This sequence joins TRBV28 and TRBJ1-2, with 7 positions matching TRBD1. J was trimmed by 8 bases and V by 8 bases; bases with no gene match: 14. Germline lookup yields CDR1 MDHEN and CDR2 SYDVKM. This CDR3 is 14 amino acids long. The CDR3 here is CASGTGQTQRGYTF. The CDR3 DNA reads TGTGCCAGCGGTACGGGACAGACCCAGCGGGGCTACACCTTC.

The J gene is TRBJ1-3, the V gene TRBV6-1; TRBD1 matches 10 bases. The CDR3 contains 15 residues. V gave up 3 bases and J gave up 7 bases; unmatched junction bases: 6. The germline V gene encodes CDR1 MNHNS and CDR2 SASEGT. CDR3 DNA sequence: TGTGCCAGCAGTGAGTGGACAGGGGGAGGTAACACCATATATTTT. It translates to CASSEWTGGGNTIYF.

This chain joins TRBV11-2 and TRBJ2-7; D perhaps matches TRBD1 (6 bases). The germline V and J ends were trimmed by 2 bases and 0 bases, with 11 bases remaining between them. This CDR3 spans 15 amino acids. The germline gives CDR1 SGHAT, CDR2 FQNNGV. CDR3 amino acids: CASSLQGTSSYEQYF. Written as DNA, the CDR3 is TGTGCCAGCAGCTTACAGGGGACGAGCTCCTACGAGCAGTACTTC.

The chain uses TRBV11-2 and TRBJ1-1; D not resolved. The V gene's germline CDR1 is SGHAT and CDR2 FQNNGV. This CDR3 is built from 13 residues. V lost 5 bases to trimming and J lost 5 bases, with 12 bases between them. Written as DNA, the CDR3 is TGTGCCAGCAGCCCCGGTGTGTGGACTGAAGCTTTCTTT. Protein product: CASSPGVWTEAFF.

For the CDR3, the DNA is TGCGCCAGCAGCCAAGAGAAGCAGGGGGGAGATACGCAGTATTTT. Translation gives CASSQEKQGGDTQYF. This chain joins TRBV4-1 and TRBJ2-3; D perhaps matches TRBD1 (7 bases). V was clipped by 0 bases and J by 5 bases, with 12 bases between them. The CDR3 runs to 15 residues. Germline V lookup: CDR1 MGHRA, CDR2 YSYEKL.